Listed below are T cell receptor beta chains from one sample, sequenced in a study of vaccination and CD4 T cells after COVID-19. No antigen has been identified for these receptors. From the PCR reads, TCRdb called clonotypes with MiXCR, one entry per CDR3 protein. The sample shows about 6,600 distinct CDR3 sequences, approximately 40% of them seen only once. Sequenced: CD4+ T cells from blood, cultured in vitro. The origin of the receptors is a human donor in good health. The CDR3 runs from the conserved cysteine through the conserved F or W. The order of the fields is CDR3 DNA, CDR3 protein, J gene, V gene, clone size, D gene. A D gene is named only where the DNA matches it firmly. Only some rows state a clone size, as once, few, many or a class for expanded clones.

cdr3_nt: TGTGCCAGCAGCTTGGGGGGCAGCTCTAGCACAGATACGCAGTATTTT; cdr3_aa: CASSLGGSSSTDTQYF; j_call: TRBJ2-3; v_call: TRBV7-2; clone_size: .; d_call: .
cdr3_nt: TGTGCCAGCAGCAAGACGGGCACTGAAGCTTTCTTT; cdr3_aa: CASSKTGTEAFF; j_call: TRBJ1-1; v_call: TRBV4-2; clone_size: once; d_call: .
cdr3_nt: TGCGCCAGCAGCCAGTTGGACAGAGATAATCAGCCCCAGCATTTT; cdr3_aa: CASSQLDRDNQPQHF; j_call: TRBJ1-5; v_call: TRBV4-1; clone_size: .; d_call: .
cdr3_nt: TGTGCCAGCAGTCCAGAGGGGGGGCCCATGAACACTGAAGCTTTCTTT; cdr3_aa: CASSPEGGPMNTEAFF; j_call: TRBJ1-1; v_call: TRBV27; clone_size: few; d_call: .
cdr3_nt: TGTGCCAGCGTCCTGCCGGGAAACTATGGCTACACCTTC; cdr3_aa: CASVLPGNYGYTF; j_call: TRBJ1-2; v_call: TRBV21-1; clone_size: .; d_call: .
cdr3_nt: TGTGCCAGCAGCTTAACCGGGACCGGCACAGATACGCAGTATTTT; cdr3_aa: CASSLTGTGTDTQYF; j_call: TRBJ2-3; v_call: TRBV5-4; clone_size: once; d_call: .
cdr3_nt: TGCAGTGCTCCGACAGGGAAACATGAAAAACTGTTTTTT; cdr3_aa: CSAPTGKHEKLFF; j_call: TRBJ1-4; v_call: TRBV20-1; clone_size: few; d_call: TRBD1
cdr3_nt: TGTGCCACCCGGGACACGGGGGTTCCCCAGCATTTT; cdr3_aa: CATRDTGVPQHF; j_call: TRBJ1-5; v_call: TRBV10-3; clone_size: few; d_call: .
cdr3_nt: TGTGCCAGCAGGGAAGGGGTGAAAACTGAAGCTTTCTTT; cdr3_aa: CASREGVKTEAFF; j_call: TRBJ1-1; v_call: TRBV6-1; clone_size: .; d_call: .
cdr3_nt: TGTGCCAGCAGCGATAGGGGGTCTTATGGCTACACCTTC; cdr3_aa: CASSDRGSYGYTF; j_call: TRBJ1-2; v_call: TRBV7-2; clone_size: few; d_call: .
cdr3_nt: TGTGCCAGTAGTAAGGCGATTAATCAGCCCCAGCATTTT; cdr3_aa: CASSKAINQPQHF; j_call: TRBJ1-5; v_call: TRBV19; clone_size: few; d_call: .
cdr3_nt: TGCGCCAGCAGCGCTTCTAGGGGTGACACTGAAGCTTTCTTT; cdr3_aa: CASSASRGDTEAFF; j_call: TRBJ1-1; v_call: TRBV5-1; clone_size: .; d_call: .
cdr3_nt: TGTGCCAGCAGCAAGAGTGAGGAGACCCAGTACTTC; cdr3_aa: CASSKSEETQYF; j_call: TRBJ2-5; v_call: TRBV7-9; clone_size: .; d_call: .
cdr3_nt: TGTGCCAGTAGTATCGGTGGGGCAGACTATGGCTACACCTTC; cdr3_aa: CASSIGGADYGYTF; j_call: TRBJ1-2; v_call: TRBV19; clone_size: .; d_call: .
cdr3_nt: TGTGCCAGCAAACAGGGGCCAGAGACCCAGTACTTC; cdr3_aa: CASKQGPETQYF; j_call: TRBJ2-5; v_call: TRBV21-1; clone_size: few; d_call: .
cdr3_nt: TGTGCCAGCAGCGGACCCCGGGGGGCAGGGGATACGCAGTATTTT; cdr3_aa: CASSGPRGAGDTQYF; j_call: TRBJ2-3; v_call: TRBV9; clone_size: .; d_call: .
cdr3_nt: TGTGCCAGCAGCCCGAATACAGGGGTAGGTTGGACTGAAGCTTTCTTT; cdr3_aa: CASSPNTGVGWTEAFF; j_call: TRBJ1-1; v_call: TRBV6-1; clone_size: .; d_call: TRBD1
cdr3_nt: TGTGCCAGCAGTGCAGGTTTGGGCAAATCCTACGAGCAGTACTTC; cdr3_aa: CASSAGLGKSYEQYF; j_call: TRBJ2-7; v_call: TRBV28; clone_size: few; d_call: .
cdr3_nt: TGTGCCAGCAGCACGGGGGGGTCGGCAAATCAGCCCCAGCATTTT; cdr3_aa: CASSTGGSANQPQHF; j_call: TRBJ1-5; v_call: TRBV9; clone_size: .; d_call: .
cdr3_nt: TGTGCCAGCAGGGTCGGGACAGGGGCTCTCGGGGAGCTGTTTTTT; cdr3_aa: CASRVGTGALGELFF; j_call: TRBJ2-2; v_call: TRBV6-1; clone_size: .; d_call: TRBD1
cdr3_nt: TGTGCCAGCACGGAGACAGTTAACTATGGCTACACCTTC; cdr3_aa: CASTETVNYGYTF; j_call: TRBJ1-2; v_call: TRBV6-1; clone_size: .; d_call: .
cdr3_nt: TGTGCCAGCAGTTCCGGTAGCAGGCGGGAGCAGTTCTTC; cdr3_aa: CASSSGSRREQFF; j_call: TRBJ2-1; v_call: TRBV6-5; clone_size: .; d_call: .
cdr3_nt: TGTGCCAGCAGCTTAGCAAGACGGGGGACAGATACGCAGTATTTT; cdr3_aa: CASSLARRGTDTQYF; j_call: TRBJ2-3; v_call: TRBV11-1; clone_size: .; d_call: .
cdr3_nt: TGCGCCAGCAGTGGTGGGGAAATCGGCAATCAGCCCCAGCATTTT; cdr3_aa: CASSGGEIGNQPQHF; j_call: TRBJ1-5; v_call: TRBV10-2; clone_size: medium-sized; d_call: .
cdr3_nt: TGTGCCAGCAGCCAAGATAGTAGCGGGGGTTACAATGAGCAGTTCTTC; cdr3_aa: CASSQDSSGGYNEQFF; j_call: TRBJ2-1; v_call: TRBV3-1; clone_size: .; d_call: TRBD2
cdr3_nt: TGTGCCAGCAGTCTCCAGTTCACTGAAGCTTTCTTT; cdr3_aa: CASSLQFTEAFF; j_call: TRBJ1-1; v_call: TRBV6-1; clone_size: .; d_call: .
cdr3_nt: TGTGCCAGCACCCAGGCCATTCACTATAATTCACCCCTCCACTTT; cdr3_aa: CASTQAIHYNSPLHF; j_call: TRBJ1-6; v_call: TRBV2; clone_size: .; d_call: .
cdr3_nt: TGTGCCAGCAGTGAAGCATCCGAGGGCGCAGATACGCAGTATTTT; cdr3_aa: CASSEASEGADTQYF; j_call: TRBJ2-3; v_call: TRBV6-1; clone_size: .; d_call: .
cdr3_nt: TGTGCCAGCAGCTTAGACAGACGCATGAACACTGAAGCTTTCTTT; cdr3_aa: CASSLDRRMNTEAFF; j_call: TRBJ1-1; v_call: TRBV7-2; clone_size: few; d_call: .
cdr3_nt: TGTGCCAGCAGTTACACAGTAGGGGGTGGAAACACCATATATTTT; cdr3_aa: CASSYTVGGGNTIYF; j_call: TRBJ1-3; v_call: TRBV6-5; clone_size: .; d_call: .
cdr3_nt: TGTGCCAGCAGTTTTATGGGACAGCCCCAGCATTTT; cdr3_aa: CASSFMGQPQHF; j_call: TRBJ1-5; v_call: TRBV27; clone_size: .; d_call: .
cdr3_nt: TGTGCCAGCAGCTTTCAGATGAACACTGAAGCTTTCTTT; cdr3_aa: CASSFQMNTEAFF; j_call: TRBJ1-1; v_call: TRBV7-9; clone_size: few; d_call: .
cdr3_nt: TGCAGTGCTAGGGCCCCGGGTGAAAAACTGTTTTTT; cdr3_aa: CSARAPGEKLFF; j_call: TRBJ1-4; v_call: TRBV20-1; clone_size: few; d_call: .
cdr3_nt: TGTGCCAGCAGCCCCGACAGGGGACCGACAGATACGCAGTATTTT; cdr3_aa: CASSPDRGPTDTQYF; j_call: TRBJ2-3; v_call: TRBV27; clone_size: .; d_call: TRBD1
cdr3_nt: TGTGCCAGTAGTGCTAGCGGGTATACAGATACGCAGTATTTT; cdr3_aa: CASSASGYTDTQYF; j_call: TRBJ2-3; v_call: TRBV19; clone_size: .; d_call: TRBD2
cdr3_nt: TGTGCCAGCAGCCAGATCGGGGGTTCCTACAATGAGCAGTTCTTC; cdr3_aa: CASSQIGGSYNEQFF; j_call: TRBJ2-1; v_call: TRBV4-2; clone_size: .; d_call: .
cdr3_nt: TGCAGTGCCCCCCAGCCCCAGGTCGCGCAGTTCTTC; cdr3_aa: CSAPQPQVAQFF; j_call: TRBJ2-1; v_call: TRBV20-1; clone_size: once; d_call: .
cdr3_nt: TGTGCCAGCAGTTACGGGCTAGCGGGGGTGTATGGCACAGATACGCAGTATTTT; cdr3_aa: CASSYGLAGVYGTDTQYF; j_call: TRBJ2-3; v_call: TRBV6-5; clone_size: few; d_call: TRBD2
cdr3_nt: TGTGCCAGCACCAGGGGGAACAGCATGAACACTGAAGCTTTCTTT; cdr3_aa: CASTRGNSMNTEAFF; j_call: TRBJ1-1; v_call: TRBV11-2; clone_size: few; d_call: TRBD1
cdr3_nt: TGTGCCAGCAGCCTGGGACTAGAGGCCGCCTACGAGCAGTACTTC; cdr3_aa: CASSLGLEAAYEQYF; j_call: TRBJ2-7; v_call: TRBV14; clone_size: .; d_call: TRBD2